This T cell receptor beta chain was identified in a study of T cell responses to AZD1222 COVID-19 vaccine. The CDR3 consists of 15 residues. Germline V gene data show CDR1 as LNHDA and CDR2 as SQIVND (reference sequence). The J segment lost 7 bases and the V segment lost 4 bases, leaving 6 bases of the junction unmatched. TCRdb's copy holds only in-frame clones and misses some; the assay was immunoSEQ multiplex PCR. The sample carries 98,000 or so clones, 86% recorded once. This clonotype was obtained from an adult in good health. Sequenced here: peripheral blood, sampled on day 0 of AZD1222 vaccination. The chain uses TRBV19 and TRBJ1-5; 11 nucleotides agree with TRBD1. The CDR3 region has the DNA TGTGCCAGTAGTACTAGGGACAGGGGGACGCAGCCCCAGCATTTT. Its protein product is CASSTRDRGTQPQHF.